These 11 T cell receptor beta chains were all obtained from the same sample, sequenced in a study of blood T cell repertoires in COVID-19. Libraries were prepared by immunoSEQ multiplex PCR; TCRdb keeps only in-frame clonotypes and omits some of them. The sample lists about 57,000 clones; about four fifths were seen once. Sequenced material: peripheral blood. All receptors derive from a woman aged 55-69 years with acute or convalescent COVID-19.

The J gene is TRBJ1-1, the V gene TRBV9, with 10 positions matching TRBD1. Germline V gives CDR1 SGDLS, CDR2 YYNGEE. V was clipped by 3 bases and J by 8 bases; unmatched bases: 7. The CDR3 runs to 14 residues. The CDR3 region is CASSEQPTGGEAFF. The CDR3 coding sequence is TGTGCCAGCAGCGAACAGCCGACAGGGGGCGAAGCTTTCTTT.

The rearrangement joins TRBV30 to TRBJ2-7; weak D call: TRBD1 (6 bases). Trimming stripped 5 bases from V and 1 base from J, with 15 bases between. CDR1 is GTSNPN, CDR2 SVGIG, per germline (reference sequence). The CDR3 contains 14 residues. CDR3 coding DNA: TGTGCCTGGGGATACAGGGATATATCCTACGAGCAGTACTTC. The encoded protein is CAWGYRDISYEQYF.

The V and J genes are TRBV5-6 and TRBJ1-2; no clear D. The germline gives CDR1 SGHDT, CDR2 YYEEEE. The ends were cut back, 2 bases at V and 4 bases at J, with 12 bases in the middle. This CDR3 comprises 14 residues. In nucleotides, the CDR3 is TGTGCCAGCAGCTTCCCACGGGAAATCTATGGCTACACCTTC. It codes for CASSFPREIYGYTF.

The V and J genes are TRBV19 and TRBJ1-4; D is unresolved. Trimming took off 3 bases at V and 0 bases at J, with 20 bases between the two ends. Germline loops: CDR1 LNHDA, CDR2 SQIVND (reference sequence). The CDR3 spans 19 residues. The CDR3 nucleotides read TGTGCCAGTAGTATTGAGGCCGGGGTTCGGGAAGCAACTAATGAAAAACTGTTTTTT. Its translation: CASSIEAGVREATNEKLFF.

V usage is TRBV3-1 (or the pseudogene TRBV3-2) and J usage is TRBJ2-1; the match to TRBD2 covers 10 bases. The CDR3 covers 17 residues. With 3 bases clipped from V and 2 bases from J, the junction kept 7 bases outside the gene matches. The germline gives CDR1 LGHDT, CDR2 YNNKEL (reference sequence). Here the CDR3 reads CASSQISGGTTYNEQFF. CDR3 nucleotides: TGTGCCAGCAGCCAGATTAGCGGGGGGACGACCTACAATGAGCAGTTCTTC.

DNA for the CDR3: TGCGCCAGCTGGGGCGGGACAGGGAGGGGACCCCAGCATTTT. Encoded protein: CASWGGTGRGPQHF. The chain combines TRBV10-1 with TRBJ1-5; 9 positions agree with TRBD1. The CDR3 has 14 amino acids. The V gene end was trimmed by 8 bases and the J gene end by 10 bases; junction bases not matched to a gene: 12. Germline CDR1 and CDR2: WNHNN and SYGVQD (reference sequence).

The rearrangement uses TRBV24-1 and TRBJ2-3; a weak D match, TRBD1 (6 bases). V gave up 7 bases and J gave up 4 bases, with 11 bases separating them. Germline CDR1 and CDR2: KGHDR and SFDVKD. The CDR3 length is 13 residues. CDR3: CATRTHRADTQYF. DNA of the CDR3: TGTGCCACCAGGACCCACAGGGCAGATACGCAGTATTTT.

This rearrangement joins TRBV27 to TRBJ1-2, with a possible D match to TRBD1 (6 bases). Germline loops: CDR1 MNHEY, CDR2 SMNVEV (reference sequence). The CDR3 has 14 amino acids. Trimming removed 0 bases from V and 6 bases from J, with 11 bases in between. The CDR3 loop is CASSLSWTADGYTF. As DNA, the CDR3 is TGTGCCAGCAGTTTATCCTGGACAGCTGATGGCTACACCTTC.

V gene TRBV19 combines with J gene TRBJ1-5; D is possibly TRBD1 (5 bases). Germline V CDR1 and CDR2: LNHDA, SQIVND (reference sequence). The CDR3 runs 15 residues. Trimming pared 5 bases from V and 0 bases from J, leaving 11 bases between. Here the CDR3 reads CASSGSGLSNQPQHF. The DNA for the CDR3 is TGTGCCAGTAGTGGTTCAGGGCTTAGCAATCAGCCCCAGCATTTT.

The chain couples TRBV18 to TRBJ2-3; maybe TRBD2 (7 bases). The V and J ends lost 2 bases and 6 bases respectively, with 18 bases between them. The length of the CDR3 is 16 residues. Germline V lookup: CDR1 KGHSH, CDR2 LQKENI. The CDR3: CASSPTGGLGYDTQYF. CDR3 coding DNA: TGTGCCAGCTCACCAACCGGGGGGCTAGGATATGATACGCAGTATTTT.

J is TRBJ2-7 and V is TRBV5-1, with 10 bases that match TRBD2. The CDR3 sequence is 14 residues long. V lost 3 bases, J lost 6 bases, and 6 bases stayed unmatched. Germline V gene lookup returns CDR1 SGHRS and CDR2 YFSETQ. The CDR3 DNA follows: TGCGCCAGCAGCTCTTTAGCGGGGGGCGCCGAGCAGTACTTC. Encoded protein: CASSSLAGGAEQYF.